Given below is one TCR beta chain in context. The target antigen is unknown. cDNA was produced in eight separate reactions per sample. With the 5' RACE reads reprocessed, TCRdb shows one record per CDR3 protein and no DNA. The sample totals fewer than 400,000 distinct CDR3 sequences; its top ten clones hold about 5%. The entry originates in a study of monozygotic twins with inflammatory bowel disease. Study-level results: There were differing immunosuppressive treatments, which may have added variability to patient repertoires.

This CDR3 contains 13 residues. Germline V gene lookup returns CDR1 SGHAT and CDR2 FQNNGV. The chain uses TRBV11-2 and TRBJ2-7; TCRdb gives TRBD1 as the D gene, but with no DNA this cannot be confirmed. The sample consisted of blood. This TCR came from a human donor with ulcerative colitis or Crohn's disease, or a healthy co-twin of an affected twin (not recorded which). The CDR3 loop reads CASSLRGIYEQYF.